These 22 T cell receptor beta chains share one sample of origin, sequenced in a study of blood T cell repertoires in COVID-19. The assay was immunoSEQ multiplex PCR, and TCRdb's table has in-frame clones only and misses some. This sample has 450,000 to 500,000 clones, with about 85% found just once. The specimen sequenced was PBMCs or T cells enriched from blood (not recorded which). The receptors come from a woman aged 55-69 years who had recovered from COVID-19.

V usage is TRBV24-1 and J usage is TRBJ2-5, with a tentative D call TRBD2 (5 bases). The CDR3 loop spans 12 amino acids. Trimming removed 4 bases from V and 5 bases from J, with 7 bases in between. The germline V gene has CDR1 KGHDR and CDR2 SFDVKD. Written as DNA, the CDR3 is TGTGCCACCAGTGACAGAGGGGAGACCCAGTACTTC. As protein: CATSDRGETQYF.

The CDR3: CASSPGSTDTQYF. The CDR3 nucleotides read TGCGCCAGCAGCCCGGGGAGCACAGATACGCAGTATTTT. V gene TRBV5-1 combines with J gene TRBJ2-3, with D possibly TRBD2 on 5 matching bases. V lost 4 bases and J 0 bases, leaving 6 bases between the germline ends. The CDR3 is made up of 13 amino acids. The germline CDR1 and CDR2 sequences are SGHRS and YFSETQ.

V and J are TRBV10-1 and TRBJ1-3; TRBD1 aligns across 8 bases. The germline V gene has CDR1 WNHNN and CDR2 SYGVQD (reference sequence). With 6 bases clipped from V and 7 bases from J, the junction kept 11 bases outside the gene matches. The CDR3 length is 15 residues. CDR3 sequence: CASSPGTGLFNTIYF. CDR3 DNA: TGCGCCAGCAGCCCCGGGACAGGACTCTTCAACACCATATATTTT.

This clone was recorded a few times. The chain links TRBV3-1 (or the pseudogene TRBV3-2) to TRBJ2-3; 7 nucleotides align to TRBD1. This CDR3 is built from 14 residues. Per the germline V gene, CDR1 is LGHDT and CDR2 is YNNKEL (reference sequence). V shed 4 bases and J 1 base; nucleotides not matched to a gene: 2. CDR3 DNA: TGTGCCAGCAGCCCCGGACAGGGCACAGATACGCAGTATTTT. Amino acids: CASSPGQGTDTQYF.

The chain is built from TRBV24-1 and TRBJ1-3; D remains unclear. V gave up 7 bases and J gave up 3 bases, with 15 bases separating them. Germline loops: CDR1 KGHDR, CDR2 SFDVKD. The CDR3 is 15 amino acids. This CDR3 is CATSEGGVGGNTIYF. The CDR3 DNA sequence: TGTGCCACCAGCGAGGGTGGGGTTGGTGGAAACACCATATATTTT.

The chain couples TRBV25-1 to TRBJ2-3; 8 bases map to TRBD2. Germline CDR1 MGHDK, CDR2 SYGVNS. Trimming at V came to 3 bases and at J to 2 bases, leaving 7 bases not matched to a gene. The CDR3 covers 16 residues. CDR3 in DNA: TGTGCCAGCAGTGATTTAAAGCGGGGGAACACAGATACGCAGTATTTT. Its protein product is CASSDLKRGNTDTQYF.

This chain's CDR3 is CASSEASGLDGYTF. The CDR3 region has the DNA TGTGCCAGCAGTGAAGCCAGCGGACTTGATGGCTACACCTTC. This chain joins TRBV2 and TRBJ1-2; D unresolved. Germline lookup yields CDR1 SNHLY and CDR2 FYNNEI. V was clipped by 0 bases and J by 6 bases, with 11 bases between them. This CDR3 is 14 amino acids long.

For the CDR3, the DNA is TGTGCCACCAGCAGAGCCGAGTCTGGCTACACCTTC. Protein sequence: CATSRAESGYTF. The J gene is TRBJ1-2, the V gene TRBV15; no clear D. This CDR3 contains 12 residues. CDR1 and CDR2 (germline): LNHNV, YYDKDF (reference sequence). Trimming pared 1 base from V and 7 bases from J, leaving 7 bases between. The whole variable domain, remainder taken from reference TRBV15 and TRBJ1-2, is DAMVIQNPRYQVTQFGKPVTLSCSQTLNHNVMYWYQQKSSQAPKLLFHYYDKDFNNEADTPDNFQSRRPNTSFCFLDIRSPGLGDTAMYLCATSRAESGYTFGSGTRLTVV.

The chain recombines TRBV5-5 with TRBJ2-3; 7 bases are a match to TRBD1. The V gene's germline CDR1 is SGHKS and CDR2 YYEKEE (reference sequence). J lost 1 base, V lost 1 base, and 6 bases had no gene match. The CDR3 spans 16 residues. The CDR3 sequence is CASSLPGGIGTDTQYF. CDR3 nucleotides: TGTGCCAGCAGCTTGCCAGGGGGTATCGGCACAGATACGCAGTATTTT.

This chain joins TRBV15 and TRBJ1-4; D is uncertain. CDR3 length: 16 amino acids. Germline V gene sequence: CDR1 LNHNV, CDR2 YYDKDF (reference sequence). V dropped 3 bases and J dropped 0 bases, with 11 bases sitting between them. The CDR3 DNA reads TGTGCCACCAGCAGCTCCAATGGGCCAACTAATGAAAAACTGTTTTTT. It translates to CATSSSNGPTNEKLFF.

J is TRBJ1-5 and V is TRBV3-1 (or the pseudogene TRBV3-2); 11 nucleotides match TRBD1. The CDR3 sequence is 15 residues long. The junction had 5 bases not matched to a gene; V was cut back by 4 bases and J by 6 bases. Germline CDR1 LGHDT, CDR2 YNNKEL (reference sequence). In nucleotides, the CDR3 is TGTGCCAGCAGCCCCGGGACAGGGGGTATTCAGCCCCAGCATTTT. Protein product: CASSPGTGGIQPQHF.

This clone was detected a few times. The V gene is TRBV5-6, the J gene TRBJ1-4; 10 bases line up with TRBD1. The CDR3 has 18 amino acids. CDR1 and CDR2 (germline): SGHDT, YYEEEE. J was trimmed by 1 base and V by 3 bases; bases with no gene match: 9. CDR3 residues: CASSSTTGGVGTNEKLFF. The CDR3 coding sequence is TGTGCCAGCAGCTCCACGACAGGGGGCGTGGGAACTAATGAAAAACTGTTTTTT.

This chain uses TRBV11-2 with TRBJ2-4; unclear D gene. Germline V gives CDR1 SGHAT, CDR2 FQNNGV. The germline V and J ends were trimmed by 2 bases and 1 base, with 6 bases remaining between them. The CDR3 contains 14 residues. The CDR3 DNA sequence: TGTGCCAGCAGCTTATCGGTCGCCAAAAACATTCAGTACTTC. This gives the protein CASSLSVAKNIQYF.

The J gene is TRBJ1-4, the V gene TRBV7-6, with 10 bases aligning to TRBD1. With V trimmed by 2 bases and J by 2 bases, 2 bases remained unmatched. CDR1 is SGHVS, CDR2 FNYEAQ, per germline. This CDR3 contains 16 residues. The chain's CDR3 is CASSLRTGGTNEKLFF. Here the CDR3 DNA reads TGTGCCAGCAGCTTAAGGACAGGGGGGACTAATGAAAAACTGTTTTTT.

The chain uses TRBV21-1 and TRBJ2-5; TRBD1 is the table's D call, not checked against the DNA. TRBV21-1 is a pseudogene locus. The length of the CDR3 is 16 residues. The DNA of the CDR3 is TGTGCCAGCAACACCCCGGGACAGGGGGCCCAAGAGACCCAGTACTTC. Translated: CASNTPGQGAQETQYF.

The rearrangement uses TRBV7-2 and TRBJ2-5, with 15 bases matching TRBD2. CDR1 is SGHTA and CDR2 is FQGNSA in the germline V gene. There are 16 residues in the CDR3. V was clipped by 5 bases and J by 8 bases; unmatched bases: 9. CDR3 coding DNA: TGTGCCAGCAGCAGCAGGACTAGCGGGGGGGCCATAACCCAGTACTTC. Translating it yields CASSSRTSGGAITQYF.

Comment on this clone: Other DNA sequences of this sample code for an identical CDR3. V gene TRBV6-6 combines with J gene TRBJ2-1; D might be TRBD1 (5 bases). This CDR3 spans 13 amino acids. V lost 2 bases, J lost 8 bases, and 10 bases lay in between. Germline lookup yields CDR1 MNHNY and CDR2 SVGAGI (reference sequence). The CDR3: CASSYQGLDEQFF. In DNA, the CDR3 is TGTGCCAGCAGTTACCAGGGCCTCGATGAGCAGTTCTTC.

For this clone: The same CDR3 arises from other DNA sequences in this sample as well. The chain links TRBV7-2 to TRBJ1-4; maybe TRBD1 (6 bases). The V end lost 3 bases, the J end lost 3 bases, and 11 bases lay between the germline ends. The CDR3 extends over 15 amino acids. Germline loops: CDR1 SGHTA, CDR2 FQGNSA. The CDR3 nucleotides are TGTGCCAGCAGCTTGAGGGGGGGGGCTAATGAAAAACTGTTTTTT. Translating gives CASSLRGGANEKLFF.

V and J are TRBV5-6 and TRBJ1-3; D is ambiguous. This CDR3 contains 14 residues. From germline, CDR1 is SGHDT and CDR2 YYEEEE. Trimming took off 0 bases at V and 14 bases at J, with 18 bases between the two ends. The CDR3 here is CASSLGITSVRVYF. CDR3 in DNA: TGTGCCAGCAGCTTGGGGATCACCTCGGTCCGGGTATATTTT.

The J gene is TRBJ2-3, the V gene TRBV29-1; D perhaps matches TRBD1 (6 bases). CDR1 is SQVTM and CDR2 is ANQGSEA in the germline V gene. Trimming took 7 bases from V and 5 from J, leaving 10 bases between them. This CDR3 has 11 amino acids. The DNA of the CDR3 is TGCAGCGCTACAGGGAGAGATACGCAGTATTTT. Translating it yields CSATGRDTQYF.

J is TRBJ1-4 and V is TRBV12-5, with D possibly being TRBD1 (6 bases). Germline CDR1 LGHNT, CDR2 FRNRAP. The V and J ends lost 0 bases and 6 bases respectively, with 17 bases between them. The CDR3 extends over 17 amino acids. The CDR3 nucleotides read TGTGCTAGTGGTTTGGTAAGGCAGGGGTGGGGCGATGAAAAACTGTTTTTT. Amino acids: CASGLVRQGWGDEKLFF.

The rearrangement uses TRBV2 and TRBJ2-7; 7 bases fit TRBD2. CDR3 length: 13 residues. The J segment lost 5 bases and the V segment lost 8 bases, leaving 9 bases of the junction unmatched. In germline, CDR1 is SNHLY, CDR2 FYNNEI. The CDR3 is CASSPWTSNEQYF. The CDR3 DNA is TGTGCCAGCTCCCCTTGGACTAGTAACGAGCAGTACTTC.